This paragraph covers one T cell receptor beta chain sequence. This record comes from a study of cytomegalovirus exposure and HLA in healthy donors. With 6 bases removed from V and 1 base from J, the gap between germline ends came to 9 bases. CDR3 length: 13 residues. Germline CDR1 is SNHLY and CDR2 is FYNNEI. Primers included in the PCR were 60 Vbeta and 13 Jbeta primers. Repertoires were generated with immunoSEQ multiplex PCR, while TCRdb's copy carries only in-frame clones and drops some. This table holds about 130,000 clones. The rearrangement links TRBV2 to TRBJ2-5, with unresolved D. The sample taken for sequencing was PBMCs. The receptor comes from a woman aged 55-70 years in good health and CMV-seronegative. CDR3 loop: CASSAEVQETQYF. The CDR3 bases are TGTGCCAGCAGCGCCGAGGTCCAAGAGACCCAGTACTTC.